This TCR beta chain was captured in a study of cytomegalovirus exposure and HLA in healthy donors. Whole-study results and caveats: 87-base-pair reads could not separate some V segments, including TRBV6-2 and TRBV6-3. The authors considered a cluster of highly shared sequence variants likely to be a sequencing artifact. Later genetic work tied a missense DCLRE1C variant to beta-chain V and J trimming. A later analysis found TCR association rates differed by HLA locus, highest for DRB1 and lowest for HLA-C.

The V segment lost 5 bases and the J segment 2 bases; nucleotides outside the gene matches: 5. Germline-derived CDR1 and CDR2 are LGHNA and YNFKEQ. The CDR3 consists of 15 residues. Details on this clone: What it recognizes is unknown.

Amplification used 60 Vbeta primers and 13 Jbeta primers. TCRdb's table, derived via immunoSEQ multiplex PCR, lists solely in-frame clones and lacks some. This table has 150,000 or so clones, roughly 80% appearing once. This chain connects TRBV4-2 to TRBJ2-2; TRBD1 matches at 7 bases. The TCR was taken from a woman in her thirties or forties in good health and CMV-seronegative. Sequencing input: PBMCs. CDR3 DNA sequence: TGTGCCAGCAGCAGGGGGCGGGCCAACACCGGGGAGCTGTTTTTT. Protein: CASSRGRANTGELFF.